Described below is a single T cell receptor (beta chain) sequence and its context. Trimming stripped 8 bases from V and 0 bases from J, with 19 bases between. The CDR3 is made up of 15 amino acids. Germline V gene lookup returns CDR1 GTSNPN and CDR2 SVGIG (reference sequence). PCR amplification relied on 60 Vbeta primers (plus 13 Jbeta primers). Here immunoSEQ multiplex PCR was the method, and the copy in TCRdb shows in-frame clones only, minus some. The sample yields about 110,000 clones, 70% to 80% seen once. The record originates from a study of cytomegalovirus exposure and HLA in healthy donors. Study information: Of some 400 genotyped donors, about 80% clustered with self-reported Caucasian donors.

J is TRBJ1-1 and V is TRBV30; D is possibly TRBD1 (6 bases). The source of this sequence is a young man in good health and CMV-seronegative. Source material: PBMCs. The CDR3 region has the DNA TGTGCCCGAACAGAGTTGGGACAAATGAACACTGAAGCTTTCTTT. Translating it yields CARTELGQMNTEAFF.